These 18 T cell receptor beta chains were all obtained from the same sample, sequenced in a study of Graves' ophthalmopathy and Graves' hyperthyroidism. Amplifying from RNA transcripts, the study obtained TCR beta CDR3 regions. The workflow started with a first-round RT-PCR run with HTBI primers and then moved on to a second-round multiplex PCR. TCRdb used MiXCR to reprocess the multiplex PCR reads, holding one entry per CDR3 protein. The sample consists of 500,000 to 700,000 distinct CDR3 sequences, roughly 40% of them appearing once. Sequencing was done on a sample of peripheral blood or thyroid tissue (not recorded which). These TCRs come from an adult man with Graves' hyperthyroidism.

The CDR3 coding sequence is TGTGCCAGCAGCTGGACCCGGGCAGGGGCACTCGAGCAGTACTTC. Protein: CASSWTRAGALEQYF. The J gene is TRBJ2-7, the V gene TRBV7-8; D is possibly TRBD1 (6 bases). The CDR3 loop spans 15 amino acids. Germline loops: CDR1 SGHVS, CDR2 FQNEAQ. V lost 4 bases and J lost 6, with 19 bases in between.

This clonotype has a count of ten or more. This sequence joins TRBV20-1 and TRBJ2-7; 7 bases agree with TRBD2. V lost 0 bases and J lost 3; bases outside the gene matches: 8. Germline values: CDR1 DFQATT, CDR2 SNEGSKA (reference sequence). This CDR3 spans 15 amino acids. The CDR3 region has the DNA TGCAGTGCTAGAGATCCTGCGGGAGCGGGCTACGAGCAGTACTTC. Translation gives CSARDPAGAGYEQYF.

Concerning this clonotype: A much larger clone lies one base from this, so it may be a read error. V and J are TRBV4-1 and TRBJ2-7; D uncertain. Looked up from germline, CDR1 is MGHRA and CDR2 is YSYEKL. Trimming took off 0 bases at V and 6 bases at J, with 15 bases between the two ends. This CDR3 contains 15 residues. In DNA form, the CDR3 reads TGCGCCAGCAGCCAAGAGATAATCGGTTACTGCGAGCAGTACTTC. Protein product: CASSQEIIGYCEQYF.

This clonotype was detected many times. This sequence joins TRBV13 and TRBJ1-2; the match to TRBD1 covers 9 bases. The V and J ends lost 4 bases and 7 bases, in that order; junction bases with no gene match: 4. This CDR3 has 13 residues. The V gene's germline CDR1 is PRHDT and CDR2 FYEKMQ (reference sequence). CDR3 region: CASSSRTGVGYTF. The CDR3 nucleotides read TGTGCCAGCAGCTCCCGGACAGGGGTTGGCTACACCTTC.

The CDR3: CSARSESGKAYEQYF. For the CDR3, the DNA is TGCAGTGCTAGGTCCGAGAGCGGTAAAGCCTACGAGCAGTACTTC. The gene calls are TRBV20-1 and TRBJ2-7; D might be TRBD2 (5 bases). The CDR3 runs 15 residues. The V end lost 3 bases, the J end lost 2 bases, and 17 bases lay between the germline ends. Germline V lookup: CDR1 DFQATT, CDR2 SNEGSKA (reference sequence).

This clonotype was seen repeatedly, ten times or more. The CDR3 DNA follows: TGCGCCAGCAGTGACATTATGGCAGCAAGATTTCCTCAGCCCCAGCATTTT. Encoded protein: CASSDIMAARFPQPQHF. The chain uses TRBV10-2 and TRBJ1-5; D is undetermined. Germline values: CDR1 WSHSY, CDR2 SAAADI. V lost 3 bases, J lost 6 bases, and 21 bases lay in between. The CDR3 runs to 17 residues.

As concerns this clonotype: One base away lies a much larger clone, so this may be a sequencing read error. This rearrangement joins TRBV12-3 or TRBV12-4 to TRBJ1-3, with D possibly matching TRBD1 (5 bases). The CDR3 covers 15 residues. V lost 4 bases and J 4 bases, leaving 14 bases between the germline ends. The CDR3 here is CASSYQGRRGNTIYF. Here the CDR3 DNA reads TGTGCCAGCAGTTATCAGGGTCGACGCGGAAACACCATATATTTT.

The CDR3 bases are TGTGCCAGCAGCGCGGCCGGGACAGGCTTTTATAGCAATCAGCCCCAGCATTTT. Its translation is CASSAAGTGFYSNQPQHF. The rearrangement joins TRBV5-5 to TRBJ1-5, with 8 bases matching TRBD1. Losses at the gene ends were 4 bases for V and 0 bases for J; bases not matched to a gene: 12. This CDR3 has 18 amino acids. In germline, CDR1 is SGHKS, CDR2 YYEKEE (reference sequence).

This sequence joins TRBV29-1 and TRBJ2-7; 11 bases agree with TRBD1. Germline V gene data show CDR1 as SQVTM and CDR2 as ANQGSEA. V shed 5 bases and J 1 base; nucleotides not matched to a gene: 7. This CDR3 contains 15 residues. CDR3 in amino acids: CSVSGTGGGSYEQYF. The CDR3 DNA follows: TGCAGCGTTTCCGGGACAGGGGGGGGGTCCTACGAGCAGTACTTC.

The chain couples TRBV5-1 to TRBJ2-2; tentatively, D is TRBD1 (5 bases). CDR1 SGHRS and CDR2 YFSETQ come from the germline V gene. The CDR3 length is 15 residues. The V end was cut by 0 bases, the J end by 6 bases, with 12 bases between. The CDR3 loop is CASSLAGSRAGELFF. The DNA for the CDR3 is TGCGCCAGCAGCTTGGCTGGGTCCAGGGCCGGGGAGCTGTTTTTT.

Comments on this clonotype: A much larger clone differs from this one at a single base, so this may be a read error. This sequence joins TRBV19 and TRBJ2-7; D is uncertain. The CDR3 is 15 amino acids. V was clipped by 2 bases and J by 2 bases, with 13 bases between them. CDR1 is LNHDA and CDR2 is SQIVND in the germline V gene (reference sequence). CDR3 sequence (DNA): TGTGCCAGTAGTATAACGGTAGTGGGAACCTACGAGCAGTACTTC. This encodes CASSITVVGTYEQYF. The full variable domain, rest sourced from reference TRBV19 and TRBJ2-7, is DGGITQSPKYLFRKEGQNVTLSCEQNLNHDAMYWYRQDPGQGLRLIYYSQIVNDFQKGDIAEGYSVSREKKESFPLTVTSAQKNPTAFYLCASSITVVGTYEQYFGPGTRLTVT.

CDR3 sequence (DNA): TGTGCCAGCAGCTTAGTACCCGGACAGGGTGGCAATGAGCAGTACTTC. Translated, it gives CASSLVPGQGGNEQYF. The V call is TRBV7-4, the J call TRBJ2-7, with 8 bases that match TRBD1. This CDR3 comprises 16 residues. From germline, CDR1 is SGHVT and CDR2 SQSDAQ. Trimming took 1 base from V and 7 from J; bases not matched to a gene: 12.

DNA of the CDR3: TGTGCCAGTAGTAAGAGCGGGAGAGATCATTCACCCCTCCACTTT. Its protein product is CASSKSGRDHSPLHF. The J gene is TRBJ1-6, the V gene TRBV19; D is uncertain. Trimming took off 4 bases at V and 8 bases at J, with 15 bases between the two ends. The germline CDR1 and CDR2 sequences are LNHDA and SQIVND (reference sequence). The CDR3 is made up of 15 amino acids. The full variable domain, rest sourced from reference TRBV19 and TRBJ1-6, is DGGITQSPKYLFRKEGQNVTLSCEQNLNHDAMYWYRQDPGQGLRLIYYSQIVNDFQKGDIAEGYSVSREKKESFPLTVTSAQKNPTAFYLCASSKSGRDHSPLHFGNGTRLTVT.

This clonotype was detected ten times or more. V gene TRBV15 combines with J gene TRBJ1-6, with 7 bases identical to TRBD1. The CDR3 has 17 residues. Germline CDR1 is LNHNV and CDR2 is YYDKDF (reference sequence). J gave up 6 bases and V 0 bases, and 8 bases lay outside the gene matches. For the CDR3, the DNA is TGTGCCACCAGCAGAGATCCAGGGGGACTATTTAATTCACCCCTCCACTTT. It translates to CATSRDPGGLFNSPLHF.

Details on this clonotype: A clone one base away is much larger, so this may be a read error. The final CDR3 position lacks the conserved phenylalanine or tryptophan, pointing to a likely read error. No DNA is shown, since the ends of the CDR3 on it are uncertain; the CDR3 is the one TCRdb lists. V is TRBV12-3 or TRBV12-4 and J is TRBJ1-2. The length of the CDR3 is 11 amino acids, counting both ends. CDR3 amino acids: CASILDGRLFL.

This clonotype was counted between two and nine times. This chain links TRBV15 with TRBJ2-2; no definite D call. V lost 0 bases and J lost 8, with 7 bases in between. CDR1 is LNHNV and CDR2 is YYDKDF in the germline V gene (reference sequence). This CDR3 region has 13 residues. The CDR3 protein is CATSRDRAGELFF. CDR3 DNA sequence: TGTGCCACCAGCAGAGATAGGGCTGGGGAGCTGTTTTTT.

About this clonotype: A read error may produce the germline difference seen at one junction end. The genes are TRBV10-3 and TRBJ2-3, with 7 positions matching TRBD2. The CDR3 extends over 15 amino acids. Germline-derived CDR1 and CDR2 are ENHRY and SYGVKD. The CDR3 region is CATSESGGSTDTQYF. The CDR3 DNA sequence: TGTGCCACCAGTGAGTCGGGGGGAAGCACAGATACGCAGTATTTT.

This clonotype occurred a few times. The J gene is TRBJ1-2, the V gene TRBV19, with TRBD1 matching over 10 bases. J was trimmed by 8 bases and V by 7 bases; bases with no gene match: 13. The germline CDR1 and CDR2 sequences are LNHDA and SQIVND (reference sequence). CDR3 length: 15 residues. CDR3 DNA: TGTGCCAGTACCTTCGAACCCCCGGGACAGGGGGGCTACACCTTC. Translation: CASTFEPPGQGGYTF.